The 22 T cell receptor beta chains below all came from one sample that was sequenced in a study of T cell responses to AZD1222 COVID-19 vaccine. Produced via immunoSEQ multiplex PCR; TCRdb's table is partial and in-frame only. The repertoire includes 150,000 or so clones, roughly 92% of them detected once, and 3% to 4% sits in the top ten. Sequencing used peripheral blood, obtained 28 days after the second AZD1222 dose. The receptors come from an adult who received the AZD1222 COVID-19 vaccine.

The CDR3 DNA reads TGTGCCAGCAGCTCCGGGACAGGCTTTTGGAACACTGAAGCTTTCTTT. Translating it yields CASSSGTGFWNTEAFF. The chain links TRBV11-2 to TRBJ1-1, with 8 bases identical to TRBD1. Trimming removed 4 bases from V and 1 base from J; junction bases left unmatched: 8. The CDR3 has 16 amino acids. CDR1 SGHAT and CDR2 FQNNGV come from the germline V gene.

V and J are TRBV5-1 and TRBJ2-7, with TRBD1 identical over 8 bases. The germline gives CDR1 SGHRS, CDR2 YFSETQ. CDR3 size: 14 residues. V was clipped by 0 bases and J by 1 base; unmatched bases: 0. The CDR3 reads CASSLGDRSYEQYF. CDR3 coding DNA: TGCGCCAGCAGCTTGGGGGACAGGTCCTACGAGCAGTACTTC.

This clone has only one observation. The chain employs TRBV3-1 (or the pseudogene TRBV3-2) and TRBJ1-2; TRBD1 agrees at 9 bases. Germline trimming cut 3 bases from V and 11 bases from J; bases unmatched to any gene: 7. The CDR3 length is 13 residues. In germline, CDR1 is LGHDT, CDR2 YNNKEL (reference sequence). The DNA of the CDR3 is TGTGCCAGCAGCCAGGGACAGGGAGGAAAGTACACCTTC. Its translation is CASSQGQGGKYTF.

The chain has TRBV19 and TRBJ2-4; D is possibly TRBD1 or TRBD2 (7 bases each). The CDR3 totals 14 residues. Per germline, CDR1 LNHDA and CDR2 SQIVND (reference sequence). Trimming left V 6 bases short and J 4 bases short, with 13 bases between. The CDR3 here is CASRGRDRKNIQYF. The CDR3 DNA reads as TGTGCCAGTAGGGGGAGGGACAGAAAAAACATTCAGTACTTC.

CDR3 in DNA: TGCGCCAGCAGCTTGGCATCGGGGGTAGGGGGCACAGATACGCAGTATTTT. Amino acid sequence: CASSLASGVGGTDTQYF. The rearrangement links TRBV5-1 to TRBJ2-3; D might be TRBD2 (6 bases). The CDR3 is made up of 17 amino acids. V was clipped by 0 bases and J by 1 base, with 15 bases between them. Germline V gives CDR1 SGHRS, CDR2 YFSETQ.

This chain links TRBV10-3 with TRBJ2-2; TRBD2 agrees at 10 bases. Germline CDR1 is ENHRY and CDR2 is SYGVKD. Unmatched junction bases numbered 4, after V lost 5 bases and J lost 4 bases. The CDR3 runs to 15 residues. The DNA of the CDR3 is TGTGCCATCAGTCCCGGGACTAGCGTCACCGGGGAGCTGTTTTTT. Protein product: CAISPGTSVTGELFF.

V usage is TRBV19 and J usage is TRBJ1-6; D is unresolved. The CDR3 runs 16 residues. Germline loops: CDR1 LNHDA, CDR2 SQIVND (reference sequence). V lost 6 bases and J 7 bases, leaving 19 bases between the germline ends. CDR3 residues: CASRRRYSIGNSPLHF. The CDR3 DNA reads as TGTGCCAGTAGAAGACGGTATAGTATTGGGAATTCACCCCTCCACTTT. Based on the CDR3 plus reference TRBV19 and TRBJ1-6, the full variable domain is DGGITQSPKYLFRKEGQNVTLSCEQNLNHDAMYWYRQDPGQGLRLIYYSQIVNDFQKGDIAEGYSVSREKKESFPLTVTSAQKNPTAFYLCASRRRYSIGNSPLHFGNGTRLTVT.

This chain joins TRBV18 and TRBJ2-6; D remains ambiguous. The CDR3 runs to 13 residues. Germline loops: CDR1 KGHSH, CDR2 LQKENI. The V and J ends lost 9 bases and 0 bases respectively, with 6 bases between them. CDR3: CASSSSGANVLTF. CDR3 DNA sequence: TGTGCCAGTTCATCCTCTGGGGCCAACGTCCTGACTTTC. Full variable domain (outside the CDR3, taken from reference TRBV18 and TRBJ2-6): NAGVMQNPRHLVRRRGQEARLRCSPMKGHSHVYWYRQLPEEGLKFMVYLQKENIIDESGMPKERFSAEFPKEGPSILRIQQVVRGDSAAYFCASSSSGANVLTFGAGSRLTVL.

The gene calls are TRBV5-1 and TRBJ2-3; D call uncertain. Trimming removed 1 base at V and 9 bases at J, with 12 bases between. The CDR3 extends over 13 amino acids. Germline loops: CDR1 SGHRS, CDR2 YFSETQ. The chain's CDR3 is CASSLTDARTQYF. Written as DNA, the CDR3 is TGCGCCAGCAGCTTGACGGACGCCAGGACGCAGTATTTT.

V gene TRBV30 combines with J gene TRBJ1-1; D might be TRBD1 (6 bases). Trimming removed 5 bases at V and 2 bases at J, with 15 bases between. The CDR3 contains 14 residues. The germline gives CDR1 GTSNPN, CDR2 SVGIG (reference sequence). The CDR3 nucleotides are TGTGCCTGGTGGGCCGGGACAACAAACACTGAAGCTTTCTTT. The encoded protein is CAWWAGTTNTEAFF.

The chain carries TRBV3-1 (or the pseudogene TRBV3-2) and TRBJ2-7; D is unclear. Germline-derived CDR1 and CDR2 are LGHDT and YNNKEL (reference sequence). This CDR3 is 16 amino acids long. V was shortened by 4 bases and J by 0 bases, with 16 bases between the two germline ends. CDR3 protein: CASSRGPFSTSYEQYF. The DNA of the CDR3 is TGTGCCAGCAGCCGCGGACCGTTCTCGACCTCCTACGAGCAGTACTTC.

The chain links TRBV2 to TRBJ1-6; perhaps TRBD1 as D (6 bases). Germline assignment: CDR1 SNHLY and CDR2 FYNNEI. V was shortened by 4 bases and J by 10 bases, with 14 bases between the two germline ends. There are 14 residues in the CDR3. The CDR3 is CASSAAGTSSPLHF. As DNA, the CDR3 is TGTGCCAGCAGTGCGGCAGGGACAAGCTCACCCCTCCACTTT.

The chain recombines TRBV7-2 with TRBJ1-6; unclear D gene. The CDR3 spans 13 residues. V was cut by 4 bases and J by 4 bases, with 5 bases left in between. CDR1 and CDR2 from the germline V gene are SGHTA and FQGNSA. The CDR3 protein is CASSSGYNSPLHF. The CDR3 coding sequence is TGTGCCAGCAGCTCCGGGTATAATTCACCCCTCCACTTT.

This rearrangement joins TRBV5-8 to TRBJ1-3, with D tentatively TRBD1 (5 bases). The V gene's germline CDR1 is SGHTS and CDR2 YDEGEE. Trimming stripped 3 bases from V and 0 bases from J, with 7 bases between. The CDR3 length is 14 residues. CDR3 loop: CASSSTDSGNTIYF. Written as DNA, the CDR3 is TGTGCCAGCAGCTCGACAGACTCTGGAAACACCATATATTTT.

The chain has TRBV27 and TRBJ2-7, with TRBD2 matching over 12 bases. Germline lookup yields CDR1 MNHEY and CDR2 SMNVEV (reference sequence). V gave up 5 bases and J gave up 3 bases; unmatched junction bases: 5. CDR3 length equals 15 residues. This chain's CDR3 is CASSQSTSGSYEQYF. The CDR3 DNA follows: TGTGCCAGCAGTCAGTCGACTAGCGGGAGCTACGAGCAGTACTTC.

V gene TRBV7-2 combines with J gene TRBJ1-5; D gene ambiguous. The germline CDR1 and CDR2 sequences are SGHTA and FQGNSA. V lost 8 bases and J 2 bases, leaving 10 bases between the germline ends. The CDR3 contains 13 residues. CDR3 DNA: TGTGCCAGCCAAAAAGGAGGCAATCAGCCCCAGCATTTT. Amino acids: CASQKGGNQPQHF. The full variable domain, rest sourced from reference TRBV7-2 and TRBJ1-5, is GAGVSQSPSNKVTEKGKDVELRCDPISGHTALYWYRQSLGQGLEFLIYFQGNSAPDKSGLPSDRFSAERTGGSVSTLTIQRTQQEDSAVYLCASQKGGNQPQHFGDGTRLSIL.

CDR3 in DNA: TGTGCCAGCAGTGAGGGCGGTAATTCACCCCTCCACTTT. Protein: CASSEGGNSPLHF. This chain uses TRBV6-1 with TRBJ1-6; no definite D call. CDR3 size: 13 residues. From germline, CDR1 is MNHNS and CDR2 SASEGT. Between the trimmed V and J ends, which lost 3 bases and 6 bases, there was a span of 6 bases.

This clone was counted once. This chain links TRBV15 with TRBJ1-5, with D possibly TRBD1 on 5 matching bases. The CDR3 contains 18 residues. The germline V gene has CDR1 LNHNV and CDR2 YYDKDF (reference sequence). Trimming removed 1 base at V and 3 bases at J, with 19 bases between. The CDR3: CATSRADGGGLNNQPQHF. The CDR3 coding sequence is TGTGCCACCAGCAGAGCCGATGGGGGGGGACTTAACAATCAGCCCCAGCATTTT.

The rearrangement links TRBV9 to TRBJ2-1; 8 positions match TRBD2. From germline, CDR1 is SGDLS and CDR2 YYNGEE. The ends lost 2 bases at V and 0 bases at J; junction bases unmatched: 1. The CDR3 runs 15 residues. This CDR3 reads CASSVGTSSYNEQFF. As DNA, the CDR3 is TGTGCCAGCAGCGTTGGGACTAGCTCCTACAATGAGCAGTTCTTC. Combining the CDR3 with reference TRBV9 and TRBJ2-1 gives the whole variable domain DSGVTQTPKHLITATGQRVTLRCSPRSGDLSVYWYQQSLDQGLQFLIQYYNGEERAKGNILERFSAQQFPDLHSELNLSSLELGDSALYFCASSVGTSSYNEQFFGPGTRLTVL.

V usage is TRBV18 and J usage is TRBJ2-7; D possibly corresponds to TRBD2 (5 bases). Germline CDR1 and CDR2: KGHSH and LQKENI. Trimming left V 3 bases short and J 5 bases short, with 14 bases between. The CDR3 is 14 residues long. The CDR3 sequence is CASSPVRGSDEQYF. CDR3 coding DNA: TGTGCCAGCTCACCGGTTCGGGGTTCCGACGAGCAGTACTTC.

The genes are TRBV13 and TRBJ2-7; D remains ambiguous. The CDR3 has 12 amino acids. V was trimmed by 4 bases and J by 5 bases, leaving 9 bases between them. Per the germline V gene, CDR1 is PRHDT and CDR2 is FYEKMQ (reference sequence). The CDR3: CASSSLGNEQYF. CDR3 DNA: TGTGCCAGCAGCTCCCTGGGGAACGAGCAGTACTTC.

V usage is TRBV19 and J usage is TRBJ1-1; D is unresolved. Between the trimmed V and J ends, which lost 5 bases and 0 bases, there was a span of 13 bases. The CDR3 has 15 amino acids. Germline CDR1 is LNHDA and CDR2 is SQIVND (reference sequence). This CDR3 is CASSVFGGMNTEAFF. The CDR3 DNA sequence: TGTGCCAGTAGTGTATTCGGAGGCATGAACACTGAAGCTTTCTTT.